This T cell receptor beta chain was sequenced during a study of blood T cell repertoires in COVID-19. About the research overall: Sites across the United States, Italy and Spain contributed samples from acute and convalescent COVID-19.

Clones were read by immunoSEQ multiplex PCR, and TCRdb kept only the in-frame ones, dropping some. This table holds about 190,000 clones, more than 70% found once. The trim removed 3 bases at V and 10 bases at J, leaving 6 bases unmatched. CDR3 length equals 13 residues. Germline CDR1 reads MNHNS; CDR2 reads SASEGT. The specimen sequenced was peripheral blood. The clonotype originates from a woman between 40 and 55 years old who had recovered from COVID-19. The gene calls are TRBV6-1 and TRBJ2-1; 7 nucleotides match TRBD2. The chain's CDR3 is CASSDGERGEQFF. Here the CDR3 DNA reads TGTGCCAGCAGTGATGGGGAGCGGGGAGAGCAGTTCTTC.